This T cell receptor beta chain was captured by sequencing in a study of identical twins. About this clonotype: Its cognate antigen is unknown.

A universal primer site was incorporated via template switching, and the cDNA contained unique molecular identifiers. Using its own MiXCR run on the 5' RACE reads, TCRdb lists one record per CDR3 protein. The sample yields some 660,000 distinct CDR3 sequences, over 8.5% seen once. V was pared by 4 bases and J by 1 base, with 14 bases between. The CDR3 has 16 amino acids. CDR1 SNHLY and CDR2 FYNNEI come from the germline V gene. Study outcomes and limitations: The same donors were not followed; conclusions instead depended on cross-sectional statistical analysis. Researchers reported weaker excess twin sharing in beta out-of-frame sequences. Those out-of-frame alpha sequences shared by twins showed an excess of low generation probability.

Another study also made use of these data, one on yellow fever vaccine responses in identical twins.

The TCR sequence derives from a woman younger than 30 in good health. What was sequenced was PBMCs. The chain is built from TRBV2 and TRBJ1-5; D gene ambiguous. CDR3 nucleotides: TGTGCCAGCAGTGGGGTAGGGAAAGGAAGCAATCAGCCCCAGCATTTT. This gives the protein CASSGVGKGSNQPQHF.